The clone carrying this T cell receptor (beta chain) was seen a handful of times. The sample belongs to a study of T cell responses to AZD1222 COVID-19 vaccine. Profiled with immunoSEQ multiplex PCR; TCRdb holds only in-frame clones, not every one. The sample lists 150,000 or so clones; around 90% were seen once. Specimen: peripheral blood, collected on day 0 of MenACWY control vaccination. This receptor was identified in an adult in good health.

In nucleotides, the CDR3 is TGTGCCAGCAGTTACTCATCCAGGGGGTTCACCAGCTACACCTTC. Protein product: CASSYSSRGFTSYTF. The gene calls are TRBV6-2 or TRBV6-3 and TRBJ1-2; TRBD1 agrees at 7 bases. With 0 bases clipped from V and 9 bases from J, the junction kept 10 bases outside the gene matches. Germline lookup yields CDR1 MNHEY and CDR2 SVGEGT. This CDR3 spans 15 amino acids.